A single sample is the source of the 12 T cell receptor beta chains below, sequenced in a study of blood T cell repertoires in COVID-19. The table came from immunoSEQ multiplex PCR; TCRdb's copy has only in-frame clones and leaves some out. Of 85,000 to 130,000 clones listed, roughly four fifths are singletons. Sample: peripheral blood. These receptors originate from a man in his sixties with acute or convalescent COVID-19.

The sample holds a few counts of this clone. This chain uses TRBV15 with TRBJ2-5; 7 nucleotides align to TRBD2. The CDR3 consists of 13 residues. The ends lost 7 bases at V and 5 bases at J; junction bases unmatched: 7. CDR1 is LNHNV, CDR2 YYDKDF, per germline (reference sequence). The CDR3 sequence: CATTLAGVETQYF. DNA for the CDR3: TGTGCCACCACTCTGGCGGGAGTCGAGACCCAGTACTTC.

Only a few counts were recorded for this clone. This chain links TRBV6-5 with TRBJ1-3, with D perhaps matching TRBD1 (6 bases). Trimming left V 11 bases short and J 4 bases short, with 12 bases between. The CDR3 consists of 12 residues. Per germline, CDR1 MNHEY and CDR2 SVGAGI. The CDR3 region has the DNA TGTGCCGGGGGACACTCAGGAAACACCATATATTTT. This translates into CAGGHSGNTIYF.

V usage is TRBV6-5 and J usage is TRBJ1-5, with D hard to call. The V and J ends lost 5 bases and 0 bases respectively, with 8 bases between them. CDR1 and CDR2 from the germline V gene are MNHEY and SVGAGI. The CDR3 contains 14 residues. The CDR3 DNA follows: TGTGCCAGCAGTCCATCCTATAGCAATCAGCCCCAGCATTTT. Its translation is CASSPSYSNQPQHF.

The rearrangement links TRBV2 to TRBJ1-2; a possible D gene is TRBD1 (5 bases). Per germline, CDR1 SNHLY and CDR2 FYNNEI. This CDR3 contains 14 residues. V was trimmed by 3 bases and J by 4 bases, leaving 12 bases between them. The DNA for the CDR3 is TGTGCCAGCAGTGATCGGGTCGGGGGCTATGGCTACACCTTC. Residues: CASSDRVGGYGYTF.

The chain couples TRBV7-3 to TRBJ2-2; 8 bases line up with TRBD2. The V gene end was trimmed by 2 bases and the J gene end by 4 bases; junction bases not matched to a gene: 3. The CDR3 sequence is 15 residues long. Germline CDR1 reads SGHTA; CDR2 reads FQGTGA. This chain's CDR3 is CASSLRAGATGELFF. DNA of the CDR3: TGTGCCAGCAGCTTACGAGCGGGAGCCACCGGGGAGCTGTTTTTT.

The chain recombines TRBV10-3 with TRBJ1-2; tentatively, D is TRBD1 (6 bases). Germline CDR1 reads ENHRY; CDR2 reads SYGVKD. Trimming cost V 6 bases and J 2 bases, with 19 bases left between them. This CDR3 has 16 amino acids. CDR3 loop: CAIRRTESASNYGYTF. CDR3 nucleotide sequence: TGTGCCATCAGGCGGACAGAGAGCGCTTCCAACTATGGCTACACCTTC.

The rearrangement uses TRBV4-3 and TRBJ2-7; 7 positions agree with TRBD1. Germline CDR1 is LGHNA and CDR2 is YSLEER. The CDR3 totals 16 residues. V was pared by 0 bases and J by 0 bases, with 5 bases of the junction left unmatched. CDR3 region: CASSQDSPGGSYEQYF. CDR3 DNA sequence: TGCGCCAGCAGCCAAGATAGCCCAGGGGGCTCCTACGAGCAGTACTTC.

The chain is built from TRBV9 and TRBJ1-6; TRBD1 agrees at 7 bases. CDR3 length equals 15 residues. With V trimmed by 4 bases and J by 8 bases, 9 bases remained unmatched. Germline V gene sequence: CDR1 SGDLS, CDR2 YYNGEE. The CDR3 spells CASSPMGDSYSPLHF. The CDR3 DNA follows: TGTGCCAGCAGCCCCATGGGGGACAGTTATTCACCCCTCCACTTT. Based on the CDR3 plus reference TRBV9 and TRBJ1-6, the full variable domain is DSGVTQTPKHLITATGQRVTLRCSPRSGDLSVYWYQQSLDQGLQFLIQYYNGEERAKGNILERFSAQQFPDLHSELNLSSLELGDSALYFCASSPMGDSYSPLHFGNGTRLTVT.

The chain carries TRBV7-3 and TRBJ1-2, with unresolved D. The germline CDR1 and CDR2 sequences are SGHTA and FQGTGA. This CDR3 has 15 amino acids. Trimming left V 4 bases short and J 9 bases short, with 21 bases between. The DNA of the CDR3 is TGTGCCAGCAGCTCCTACCCTCCATCAGGCTCTAGCTACACCTTC. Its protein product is CASSSYPPSGSSYTF.

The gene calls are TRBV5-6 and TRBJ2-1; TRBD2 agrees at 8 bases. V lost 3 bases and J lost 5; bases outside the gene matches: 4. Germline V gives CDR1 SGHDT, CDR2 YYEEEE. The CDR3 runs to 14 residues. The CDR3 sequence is CASSWGLEDNEQFF. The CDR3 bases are TGTGCCAGCAGCTGGGGACTAGAAGACAATGAGCAGTTCTTC.

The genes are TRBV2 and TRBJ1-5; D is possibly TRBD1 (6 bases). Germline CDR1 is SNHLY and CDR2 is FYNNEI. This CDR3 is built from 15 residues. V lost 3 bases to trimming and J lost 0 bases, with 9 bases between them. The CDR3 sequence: CASSDRGASNQPQHF. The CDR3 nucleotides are TGTGCCAGCAGTGATCGGGGGGCTAGCAATCAGCCCCAGCATTTT.

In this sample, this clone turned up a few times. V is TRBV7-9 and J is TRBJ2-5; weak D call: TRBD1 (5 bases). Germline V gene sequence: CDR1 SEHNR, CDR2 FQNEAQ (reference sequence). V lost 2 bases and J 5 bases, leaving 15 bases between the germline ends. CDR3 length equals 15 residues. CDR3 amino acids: CASSLQGASGETQYF. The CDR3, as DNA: TGTGCCAGCAGCTTACAGGGCGCGTCCGGGGAGACCCAGTACTTC.